This record looks at one T cell receptor beta chain sequence and its context. Its antigen is not known. This specimen belongs to a study of shared clonotypes between healthy human individuals. Assay used: immunoSEQ multiplex PCR; TCRdb lists only in-frame clones, some missing. The sample records about 2.4 million clones, just over 90% being singletons. Notes on the study in general: Across subsets, estimated richness was generally greater for naive than for memory populations. It was anticipated that sequencing depth would influence how many clonotypes donors shared.

In the CD4+ fraction, cells were divided into CD45RA+ naive and CD45RA-negative memory subsets. This CDR3 is 14 amino acids long. Deletions cut 5 bases from V and 1 base from J, with 11 bases between. The V gene's germline CDR1 is SGHTA and CDR2 FQGNSA. The genes are TRBV7-2 and TRBJ1-1; no reliable D call. The sequence was collected from a man younger than 30 in good health. Sequences were obtained from naive CD4+ T cells sorted from blood. Subset reported: CD45RA+ positively selected. CDR3 sequence reads: CASSLAGTNTEAFF. As DNA, the CDR3 is TGTGCCAGCAGCCTCGCCGGCACGAACACTGAAGCTTTCTTT.